This T cell receptor beta chain derives from a study of T cell responses to AZD1222 COVID-19 vaccine. With respect to this clone: Its specificity is not known.

The V gene's germline CDR1 is LGHDT and CDR2 YNNKEL (reference sequence). The V gene lost 2 bases and the J gene lost 5 bases, with 18 bases spanning the gap. The CDR3 is 16 amino acids. Produced via immunoSEQ multiplex PCR; TCRdb's table is partial and in-frame only. The sample carries some 190,000 clones, 75% to 90% recorded once. Study outcomes and limitations: Spike was spanned by vaccine-associated CD4 TCRs, with dominance at 160-218 and 743-854. It should be noted that donors were predominantly white British and more often female, and clonal diversity was possibly underestimated. Only five or six AZD1222 recipients were seropositive at baseline.

J is TRBJ2-5 and V is TRBV3-1 (or the pseudogene TRBV3-2); perhaps TRBD1 as D (5 bases). The clonotype originates from an adult in good health. Here the sequenced sample was peripheral blood, taken on day 0 of AZD1222 vaccination. The CDR3 loop reads CASSQQGTEAWETQYF. The CDR3 DNA reads TGTGCCAGCAGCCAACAGGGTACGGAAGCCTGGGAGACCCAGTACTTC.